The entry below gives a single TCR beta chain sequence along with its context. This likely stems from a read error, as it lies one base from a far larger clone. TCRdb re-analysed the PCR reads in MiXCR, keeping a single row per CDR3 protein. The table lists over 10,000 distinct CDR3 sequences, about an eighth of them singletons. The CDR3 length is 15 residues. Germline V gives CDR1 MNHEY, CDR2 SVGEGT. After removal of 8 bases from V and 5 bases from J, the junction contained 9 bases not matched to a gene. The sample originates from a study of CXCR3 chemokines and chemotherapy response in bladder cancer.

This receptor was identified in a human donor with bladder cancer that did not respond to neoadjuvant chemotherapy. The specimen was taken from a patient whose treatment included neoadjuvant chemotherapy. This chain connects TRBV6-2 or TRBV6-3 to TRBJ2-1; TRBD2 agrees at 10 bases. CDR3 nucleotides: TGTGCCAGCTGCCGATCAGCGGGGGGGAACAATGAGCAGTTCTTC. Translating gives CASCRSAGGNNEQFF.